The present entry profiles one T cell receptor (beta chain) with its context. What it binds is not known. This sample was included in a study of cytomegalovirus exposure and HLA in healthy donors. Study conclusions and caveats: For most TCR beta V segments, an earlier analysis put the productive rate at about 90% or about 30% of the time.

Trimming removed 3 bases from V and 4 bases from J, with 13 bases in between. Germline V lookup: CDR1 LNHDA, CDR2 SQIVND (reference sequence). The CDR3 sequence is 15 residues long. PCR amplification relied on 60 Vbeta primers (plus 13 Jbeta primers). TCRdb's table, derived via immunoSEQ multiplex PCR, lists solely in-frame clones and lacks some. The data show around 49,000 clones, around three quarters seen once. This receptor was taken from a man under 40 in good health and CMV-seropositive. Sequencing was carried out using PBMCs. The chain links TRBV19 to TRBJ2-1, with a weak D call TRBD1 (5 bases). The CDR3 spells CASSIGQGKYNEQFF. The CDR3 DNA reads as TGTGCCAGTAGTATTGGGCAGGGAAAATACAATGAGCAGTTCTTC.